This TCR beta chain derives from a study of shared clonotypes between healthy human individuals. This CDR3 has 15 amino acids. Trimming took off 4 bases at V and 6 bases at J, with 19 bases between the two ends. Germline V gene data show CDR1 as SGHNT and CDR2 as YYREEE (reference sequence). TCRdb keeps only in-frame clones here, not all; method: immunoSEQ multiplex PCR. The sample records roughly 2.5 million clones, over 85% being singletons. The chain has TRBV5-4 and TRBJ1-1; weak D call: TRBD1 (5 bases). The TCR was taken from a man younger than 35 in good health. The sample comprised naive CD4+ T cells sorted from blood. Described subset: CD45RA+ positively selected. CDR3 region: CASSPVGRGEAEAFF. The CDR3 region has the DNA TGTGCCAGCAGCCCCGTAGGTAGAGGGGAAGCTGAAGCTTTCTTT.